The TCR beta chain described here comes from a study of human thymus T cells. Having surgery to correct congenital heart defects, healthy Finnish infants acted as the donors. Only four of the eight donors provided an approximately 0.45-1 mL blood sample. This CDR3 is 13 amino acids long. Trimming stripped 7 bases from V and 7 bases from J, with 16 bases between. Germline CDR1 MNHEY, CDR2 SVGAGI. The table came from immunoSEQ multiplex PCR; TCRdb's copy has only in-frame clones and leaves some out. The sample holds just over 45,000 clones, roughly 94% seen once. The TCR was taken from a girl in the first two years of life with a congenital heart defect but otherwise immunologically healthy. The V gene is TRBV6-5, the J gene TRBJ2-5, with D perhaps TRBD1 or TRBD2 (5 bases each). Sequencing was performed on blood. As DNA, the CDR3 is TGTGCCAGCACTCGCCGAGAGGGGTCGACCCAGTACTTC. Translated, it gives CASTRREGSTQYF.